This TCR beta chain was captured in a study of T-cell memory formation after mild COVID-19. The study's findings and limits: Later expanders leaned toward CD4+, whereas clones contracting from day 15 to 85 were balanced CD4/CD8.

A note on this clonotype: The antigen is undetermined.

V was cut by 1 base and J by 7 bases, with 17 bases left in between. Germline V gene sequence: CDR1 SGHKS, CDR2 YYEKEE (reference sequence). The CDR3 is made up of 16 amino acids. TCRdb re-called the 5' RACE reads with MiXCR, one entry per CDR3 protein. In the table there are 90,000 to 120,000 distinct CDR3 sequences, approximately 14% of which are singletons. V gene TRBV5-5 combines with J gene TRBJ1-4; possible D gene TRBD1, 6 bases. The clonotype was recovered from a young man who had mild COVID-19 (a few samples of this study predate the infection). Cell type and time point are not known. The sample taken for sequencing was PBMCs or a T cell subset sorted from them (not recorded which). The CDR3 reads CASSLRGEFMAEKLFF. The CDR3 nucleotides are TGTGCCAGCAGCTTGAGGGGGGAATTCATGGCTGAAAAACTGTTTTTT.